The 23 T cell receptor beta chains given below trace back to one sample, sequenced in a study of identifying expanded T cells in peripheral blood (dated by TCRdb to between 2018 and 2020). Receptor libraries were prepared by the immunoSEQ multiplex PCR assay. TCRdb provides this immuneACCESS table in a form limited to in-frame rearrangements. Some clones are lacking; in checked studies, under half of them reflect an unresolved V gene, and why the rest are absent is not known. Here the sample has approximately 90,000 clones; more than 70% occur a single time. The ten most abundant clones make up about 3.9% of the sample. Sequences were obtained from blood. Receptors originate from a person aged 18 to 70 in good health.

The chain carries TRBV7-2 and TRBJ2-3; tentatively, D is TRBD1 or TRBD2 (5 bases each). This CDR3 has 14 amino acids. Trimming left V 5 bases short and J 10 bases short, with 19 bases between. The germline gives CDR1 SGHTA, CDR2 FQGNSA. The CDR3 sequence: CASSLGTRRSAQYF. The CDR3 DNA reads TGTGCCAGCAGCCTAGGGACCAGGCGGTCGGCGCAGTATTTT.

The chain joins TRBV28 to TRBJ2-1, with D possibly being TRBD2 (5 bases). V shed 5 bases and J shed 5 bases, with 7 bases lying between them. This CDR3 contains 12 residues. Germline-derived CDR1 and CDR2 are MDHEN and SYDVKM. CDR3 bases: TGTGCCAGCAGTAGCGGAAACAATGAGCAGTTCTTC. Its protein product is CASSSGNNEQFF. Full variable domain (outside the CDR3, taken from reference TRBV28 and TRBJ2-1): DVKVTQSSRYLVKRTGEKVFLECVQDMDHENMFWYRQDPGLGLRLIYFSYDVKMKEKGDIPEGYSVSREKKERFSLILESASTNQTSMYLCASSSGNNEQFFGPGTRLTVL.

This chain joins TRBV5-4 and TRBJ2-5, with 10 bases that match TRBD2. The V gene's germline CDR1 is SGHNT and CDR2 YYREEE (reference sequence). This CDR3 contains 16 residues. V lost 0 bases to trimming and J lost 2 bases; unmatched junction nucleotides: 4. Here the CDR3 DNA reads TGTGCCAGCAGCTTGGCTTCTAGCGGGGGTCAAGAGACCCAGTACTTC. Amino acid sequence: CASSLASSGGQETQYF.

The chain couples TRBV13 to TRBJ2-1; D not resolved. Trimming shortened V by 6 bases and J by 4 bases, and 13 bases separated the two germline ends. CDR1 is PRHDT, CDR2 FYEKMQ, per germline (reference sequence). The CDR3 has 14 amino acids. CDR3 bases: TGTGCCAGCAGTTTGGGATACCAATACAATGAGCAGTTCTTC. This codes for CASSLGYQYNEQFF.

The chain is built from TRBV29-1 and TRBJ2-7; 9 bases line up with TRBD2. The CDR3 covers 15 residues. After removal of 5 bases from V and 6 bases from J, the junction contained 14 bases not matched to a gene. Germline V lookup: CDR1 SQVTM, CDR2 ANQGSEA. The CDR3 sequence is CSVSPSSGSNTEQYF. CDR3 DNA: TGCAGCGTTTCCCCGAGTAGCGGGAGTAACACCGAGCAGTACTTC.

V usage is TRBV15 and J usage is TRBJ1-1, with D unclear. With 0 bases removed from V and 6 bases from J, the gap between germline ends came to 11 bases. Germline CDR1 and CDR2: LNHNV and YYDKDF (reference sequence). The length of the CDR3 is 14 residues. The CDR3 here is CATSRELGLPEAFF. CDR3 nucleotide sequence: TGTGCCACCAGCAGAGAATTAGGTCTTCCTGAAGCTTTCTTT.

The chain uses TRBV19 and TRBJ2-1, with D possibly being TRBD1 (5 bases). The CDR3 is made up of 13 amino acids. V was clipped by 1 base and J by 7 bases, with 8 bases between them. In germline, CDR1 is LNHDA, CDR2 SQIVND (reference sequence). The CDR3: CASSIGTTNEQFF. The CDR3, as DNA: TGTGCCAGTAGTATAGGGACAACTAATGAGCAGTTCTTC.

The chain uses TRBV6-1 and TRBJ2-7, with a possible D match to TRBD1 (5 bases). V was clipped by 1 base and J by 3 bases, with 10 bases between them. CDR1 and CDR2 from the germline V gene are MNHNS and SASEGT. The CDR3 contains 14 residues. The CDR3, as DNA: TGTGCCAGCAGTGAAGTTGGACAACTCTACGAGCAGTACTTC. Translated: CASSEVGQLYEQYF.

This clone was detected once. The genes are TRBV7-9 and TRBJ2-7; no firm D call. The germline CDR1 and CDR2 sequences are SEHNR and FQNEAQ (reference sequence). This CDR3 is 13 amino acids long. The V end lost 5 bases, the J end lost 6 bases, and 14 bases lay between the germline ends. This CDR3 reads CASSPGGYREQYF. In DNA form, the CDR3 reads TGTGCCAGCAGCCCAGGTGGCTACCGCGAGCAGTACTTC. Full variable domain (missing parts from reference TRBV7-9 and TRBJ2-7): DTGVSQNPRHKITKRGQNVTFRCDPISEHNRLYWYRQTLGQGPEFLTYFQNEAQLEKSRLLSDRFSAERPKGSFSTLEIQRTEQGDSAMYLCASSPGGYREQYFGPGTRLTVT.

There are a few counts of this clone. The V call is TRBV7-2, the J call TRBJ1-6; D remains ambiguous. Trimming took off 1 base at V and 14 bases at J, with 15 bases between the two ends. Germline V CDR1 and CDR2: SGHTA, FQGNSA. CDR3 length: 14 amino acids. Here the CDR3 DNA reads TGTGCCAGCAGCTTAGAGGCCCAAACGGCCACCCTCCACTTT. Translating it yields CASSLEAQTATLHF.

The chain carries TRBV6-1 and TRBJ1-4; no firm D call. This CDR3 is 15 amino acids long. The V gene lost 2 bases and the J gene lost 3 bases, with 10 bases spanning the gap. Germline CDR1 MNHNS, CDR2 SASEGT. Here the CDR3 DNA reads TGTGCCAGCAGTGAATATCATGGTGCTAATGAAAAACTGTTTTTT. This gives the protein CASSEYHGANEKLFF.

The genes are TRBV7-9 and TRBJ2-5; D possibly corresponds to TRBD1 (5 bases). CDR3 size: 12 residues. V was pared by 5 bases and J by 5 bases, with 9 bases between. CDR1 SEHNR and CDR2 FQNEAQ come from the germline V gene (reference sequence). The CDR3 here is CASSLGAETQYF. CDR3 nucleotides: TGTGCCAGCAGCCTAGGGGCCGAGACCCAGTACTTC.

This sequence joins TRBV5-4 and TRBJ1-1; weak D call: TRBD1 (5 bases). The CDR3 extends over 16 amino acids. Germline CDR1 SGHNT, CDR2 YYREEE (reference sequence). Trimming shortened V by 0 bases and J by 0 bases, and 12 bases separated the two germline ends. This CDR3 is CASSLVLRGLNTEAFF. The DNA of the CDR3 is TGTGCCAGCAGCTTGGTCTTGCGGGGCCTGAACACTGAAGCTTTCTTT.

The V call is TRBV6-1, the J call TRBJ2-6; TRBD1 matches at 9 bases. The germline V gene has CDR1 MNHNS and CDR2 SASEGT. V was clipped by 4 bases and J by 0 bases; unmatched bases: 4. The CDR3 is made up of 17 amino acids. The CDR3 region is CASSAGTGSSGANVLTF. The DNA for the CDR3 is TGTGCCAGCAGTGCGGGGACAGGGTCCTCTGGGGCCAACGTCCTGACTTTC.

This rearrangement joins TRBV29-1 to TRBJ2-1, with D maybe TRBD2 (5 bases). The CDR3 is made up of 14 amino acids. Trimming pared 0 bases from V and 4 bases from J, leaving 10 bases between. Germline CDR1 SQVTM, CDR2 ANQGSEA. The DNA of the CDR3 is TGCAGCGTTGAAGAAGGGAGAGGATACAATGAGCAGTTCTTC. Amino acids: CSVEEGRGYNEQFF.

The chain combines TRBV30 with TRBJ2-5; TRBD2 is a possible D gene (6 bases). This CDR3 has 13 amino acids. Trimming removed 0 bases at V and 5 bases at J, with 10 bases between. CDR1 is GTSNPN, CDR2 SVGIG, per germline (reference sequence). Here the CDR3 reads CAWSVQEGETQYF. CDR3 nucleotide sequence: TGTGCCTGGAGTGTACAGGAGGGGGAGACCCAGTACTTC. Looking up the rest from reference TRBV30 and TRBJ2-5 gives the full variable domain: SQTIHQWPATLVQPVGSPLSLECTVEGTSNPNLYWYRQAAGRGLQLLFYSVGIGQISSEVPQNLSASRPQDRQFILSSKKLLLSDSGFYLCAWSVQEGETQYFGPGTRLLVL.

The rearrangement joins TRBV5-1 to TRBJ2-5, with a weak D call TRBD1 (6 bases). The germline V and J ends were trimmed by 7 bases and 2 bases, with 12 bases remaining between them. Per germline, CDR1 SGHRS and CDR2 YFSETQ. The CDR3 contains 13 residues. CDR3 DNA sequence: TGCGCCAGCCGGGACATAGCTCAAGAGACCCAGTACTTC. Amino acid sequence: CASRDIAQETQYF.

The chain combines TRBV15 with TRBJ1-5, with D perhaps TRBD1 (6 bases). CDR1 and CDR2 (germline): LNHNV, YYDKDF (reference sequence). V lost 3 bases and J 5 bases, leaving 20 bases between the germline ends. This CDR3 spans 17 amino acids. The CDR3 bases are TGTGCCACCAGCAGGACCTCCAACAGGGTGTGGGATCAGCCCCAGCATTTT. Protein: CATSRTSNRVWDQPQHF.

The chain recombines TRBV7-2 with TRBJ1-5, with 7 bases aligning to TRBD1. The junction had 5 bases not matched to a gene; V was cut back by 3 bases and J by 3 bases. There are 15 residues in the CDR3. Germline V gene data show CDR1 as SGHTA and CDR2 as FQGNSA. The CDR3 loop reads CASSFQGGLNQPQHF. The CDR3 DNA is TGTGCCAGCAGCTTTCAGGGGGGACTCAATCAGCCCCAGCATTTT.

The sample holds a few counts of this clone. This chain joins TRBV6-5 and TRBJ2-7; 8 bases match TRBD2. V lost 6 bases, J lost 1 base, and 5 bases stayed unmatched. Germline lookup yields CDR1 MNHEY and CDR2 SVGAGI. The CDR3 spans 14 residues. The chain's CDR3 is CASRAGATSYEQYF. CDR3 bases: TGTGCCAGCAGAGCGGGAGCGACATCCTACGAGCAGTACTTC.

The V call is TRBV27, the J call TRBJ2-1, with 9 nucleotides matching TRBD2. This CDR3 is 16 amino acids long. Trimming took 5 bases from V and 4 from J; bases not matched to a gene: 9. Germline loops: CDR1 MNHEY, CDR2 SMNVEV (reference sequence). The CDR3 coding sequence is TGTGCCAGCAGTCTACAAGGGAGCGGGGGGTACAATGAGCAGTTCTTC. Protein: CASSLQGSGGYNEQFF.

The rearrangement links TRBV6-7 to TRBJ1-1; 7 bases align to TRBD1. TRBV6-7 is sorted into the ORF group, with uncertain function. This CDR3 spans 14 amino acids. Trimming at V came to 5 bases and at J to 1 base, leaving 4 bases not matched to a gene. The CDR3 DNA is TGTGCCAGCAGTCCCGGGACAGAGAACACTGAAGCTTTCTTT. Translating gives CASSPGTENTEAFF.

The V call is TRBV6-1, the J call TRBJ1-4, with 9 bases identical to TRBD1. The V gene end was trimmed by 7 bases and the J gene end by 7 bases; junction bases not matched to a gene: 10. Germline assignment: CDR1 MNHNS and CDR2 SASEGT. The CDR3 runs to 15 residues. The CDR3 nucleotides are TGTGCCAGCACTGTGGAAGGGACAGGGAGTGAAAAACTGTTTTTT. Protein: CASTVEGTGSEKLFF.